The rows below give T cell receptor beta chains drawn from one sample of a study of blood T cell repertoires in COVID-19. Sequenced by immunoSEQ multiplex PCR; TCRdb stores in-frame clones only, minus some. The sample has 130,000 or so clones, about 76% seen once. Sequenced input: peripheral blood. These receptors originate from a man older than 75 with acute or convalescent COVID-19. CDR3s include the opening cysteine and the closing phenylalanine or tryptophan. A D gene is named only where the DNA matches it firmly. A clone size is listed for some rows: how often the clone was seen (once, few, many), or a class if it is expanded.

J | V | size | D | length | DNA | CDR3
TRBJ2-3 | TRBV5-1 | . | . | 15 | TGCGCCAGCAGTGACGGGGGTATGTACACAGATACGCAGTATTTT | CASSDGGMYTDTQYF
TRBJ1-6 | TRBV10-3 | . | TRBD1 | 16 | TGTGCCATCAGTGAGGGTGACAGGGGGTACGATTCACCCCTCCACTTT | CAISEGDRGYDSPLHF
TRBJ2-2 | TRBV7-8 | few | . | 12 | TGTGCCAGCAGCTTAGGCCAGGGGGAGCTGTTTTTT | CASSLGQGELFF
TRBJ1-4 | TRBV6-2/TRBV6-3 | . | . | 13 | TGTGCCAGCAGCTTACGACTGGGTGAAAAACTGTTTTTT | CASSLRLGEKLFF
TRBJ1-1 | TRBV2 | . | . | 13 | TGTGCCAGCAAGATCCAGATGAACACTGAAGCTTTCTTT | CASKIQMNTEAFF
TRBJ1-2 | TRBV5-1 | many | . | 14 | TGCGCCAGCAGCTTCGCGTCGTTCACCTATGGCTACACCTTC | CASSFASFTYGYTF
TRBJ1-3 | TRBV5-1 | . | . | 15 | TGCGCCAGCAGCTTACCGGACAGCTCTGGAAACACCATATATTTT | CASSLPDSSGNTIYF
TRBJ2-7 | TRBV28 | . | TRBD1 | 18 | TGTGCCAGCAGATACAATCCTGGTCCCCGGGACAGGGCGTACGAGCAGTACTTC | CASRYNPGPRDRAYEQYF
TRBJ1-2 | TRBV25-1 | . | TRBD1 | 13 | TGTGCCAGCAGTGCCTTGACAGGGAATGGCTACACCTTC | CASSALTGNGYTF
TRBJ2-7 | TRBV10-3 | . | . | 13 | TGTGCCATCAGTGGCGAGGCCTCCTACGAGCAGTACTTC | CAISGEASYEQYF
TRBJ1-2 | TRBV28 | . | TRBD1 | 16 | TGTGCCAGCAGTTTCGGCAGGGGGGTCCCTAACTATGGCTACACCTTC | CASSFGRGVPNYGYTF
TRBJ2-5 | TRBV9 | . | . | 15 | TGTGCCAGCAGCGTAGGCGCCGTGTACCAAGAGACCCAGTACTTC | CASSVGAVYQETQYF
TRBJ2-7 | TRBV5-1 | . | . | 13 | TGCGCCACCAGGAGGGACAACTCCTACGAGCAGTACTTC | CATRRDNSYEQYF
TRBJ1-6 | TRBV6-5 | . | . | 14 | TGTGCCAGCAGTTACTCAGGGGGTAATTCACCCCTCCACTTT | CASSYSGGNSPLHF
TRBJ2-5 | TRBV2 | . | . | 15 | TGTGCCAGCAGCGCTGACAGAATAGTTGGAGAGACCCAGTACTTC | CASSADRIVGETQYF
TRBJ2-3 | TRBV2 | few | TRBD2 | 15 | TGTGCCTGCAAGGGGACTAGCGGGGGAACAGATACGCAGTATTTT | CACKGTSGGTDTQYF
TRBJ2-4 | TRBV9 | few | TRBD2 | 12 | TGTGCCAGCAGCCCCGGGGGGAACATTCAGTACTTC | CASSPGGNIQYF
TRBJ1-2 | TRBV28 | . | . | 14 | TGTGCCAGCACCAGCCTCCCAGGGTCCTATGGCTACACCTTC | CASTSLPGSYGYTF
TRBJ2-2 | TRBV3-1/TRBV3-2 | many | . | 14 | TGTGCCAGCAGCCAAGTGGCGGGGATCGGGGAGCTGTTTTTT | CASSQVAGIGELFF
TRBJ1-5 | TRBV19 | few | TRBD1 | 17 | TGTGCCAGTAGTGCGGGGAACAGGGGGATTGTCAATCAGCCCCAGCATTTT | CASSAGNRGIVNQPQHF
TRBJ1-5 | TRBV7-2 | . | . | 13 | TGTGCCAGCAGCCCCGATCTCAGGCAGCCCCAGCATTTT | CASSPDLRQPQHF
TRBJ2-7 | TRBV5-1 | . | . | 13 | TGCGCCAGCAACCAACCGACGGAGTACGAGCAGTACTTC | CASNQPTEYEQYF
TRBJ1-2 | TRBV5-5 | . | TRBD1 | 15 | TGTGCCAGCAGCCCGGACAGGGGGAGTGGGTATGGCTACACCTTC | CASSPDRGSGYGYTF
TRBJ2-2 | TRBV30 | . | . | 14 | TGTGCCTGGAGAAAAGCAGGTGGCCGCGGGGAGCTGTTTTTT | CAWRKAGGRGELFF
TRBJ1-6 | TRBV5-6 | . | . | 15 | TGTGCCAGCAGCTTGGGACTGACCTATAATTCACCCCTCCACTTT | CASSLGLTYNSPLHF
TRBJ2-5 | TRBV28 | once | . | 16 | TGTGCCAGCAGTTTATCCCCGGGGGTGGGGGGAGAGACCCAGTACTTC | CASSLSPGVGGETQYF
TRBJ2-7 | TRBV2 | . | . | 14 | TGTGCCGGGGGGAAGGGGGCCCTTAACTACGAGCAGTACTTC | CAGGKGALNYEQYF
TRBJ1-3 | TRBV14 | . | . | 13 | TGTGCCAGCAGCCGAGGACTGATGGGCACCATATATTTT | CASSRGLMGTIYF
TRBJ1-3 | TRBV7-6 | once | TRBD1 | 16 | TGTGCCAGCAGCCTGATGGCACAGGGGGCTGGAAACACCATATATTTT | CASSLMAQGAGNTIYF
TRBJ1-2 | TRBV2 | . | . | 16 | TGTGCCAGCAGTGGCTATCGGCAGGGAGGTATACGGGGCTACACCTTC | CASSGYRQGGIRGYTF
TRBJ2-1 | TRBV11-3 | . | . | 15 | TGTGCCAGCAGCTCCGGACCGCAGGGTTTCGATGAGCAGTTCTTC | CASSSGPQGFDEQFF
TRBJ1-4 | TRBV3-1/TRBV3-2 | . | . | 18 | TGTGCCAGCAGCCAAGATCGAGGATTATACGGCGGAGATGAAAAACTGTTTTTT | CASSQDRGLYGGDEKLFF
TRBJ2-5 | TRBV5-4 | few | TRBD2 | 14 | TGTGCCAGCAGCTTGCCTAGCGGGGGGGATACCCAGTACTTC | CASSLPSGGDTQYF